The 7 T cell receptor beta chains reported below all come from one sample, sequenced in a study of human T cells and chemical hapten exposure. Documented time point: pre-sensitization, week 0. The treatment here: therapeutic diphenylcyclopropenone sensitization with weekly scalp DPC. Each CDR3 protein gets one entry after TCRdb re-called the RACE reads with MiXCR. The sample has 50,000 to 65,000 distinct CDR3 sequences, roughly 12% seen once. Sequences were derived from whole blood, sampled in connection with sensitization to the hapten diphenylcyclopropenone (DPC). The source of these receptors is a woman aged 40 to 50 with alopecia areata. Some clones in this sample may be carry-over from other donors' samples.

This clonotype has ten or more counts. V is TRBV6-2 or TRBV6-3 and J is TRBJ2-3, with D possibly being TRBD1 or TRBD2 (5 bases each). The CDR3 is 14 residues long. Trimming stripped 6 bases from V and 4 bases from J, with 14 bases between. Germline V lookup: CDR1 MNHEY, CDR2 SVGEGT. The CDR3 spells CASRPLGVSDTQYF. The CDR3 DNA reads TGTGCCAGCAGACCCCTGGGGGTCTCAGATACGCAGTATTTT.

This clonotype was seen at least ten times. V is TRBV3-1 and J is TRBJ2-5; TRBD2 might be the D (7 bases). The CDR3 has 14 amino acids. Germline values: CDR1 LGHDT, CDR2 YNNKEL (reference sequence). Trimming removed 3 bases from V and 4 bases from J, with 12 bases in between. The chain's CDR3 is CASSHHREGETQYF. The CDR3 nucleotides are TGTGCCAGCAGCCATCACAGGGAGGGAGAGACCCAGTACTTC.

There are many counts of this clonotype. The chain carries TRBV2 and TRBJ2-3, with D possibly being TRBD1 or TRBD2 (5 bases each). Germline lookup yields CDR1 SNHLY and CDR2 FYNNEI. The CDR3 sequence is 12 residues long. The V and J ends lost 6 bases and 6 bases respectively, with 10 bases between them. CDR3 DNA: TGTGCCAGCAGGGGACCGCATGATACGCAGTATTTT. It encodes CASRGPHDTQYF.

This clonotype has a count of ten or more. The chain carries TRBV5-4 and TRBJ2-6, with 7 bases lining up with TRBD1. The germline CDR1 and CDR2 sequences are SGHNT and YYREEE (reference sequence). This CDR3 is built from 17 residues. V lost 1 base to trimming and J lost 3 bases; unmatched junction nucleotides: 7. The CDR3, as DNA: TGTGCCAGCAGCTTGTCCTCAAGGGGGCGTGGGGCCAACGTCCTGACTTTC. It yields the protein CASSLSSRGRGANVLTF.

In DNA, the CDR3 is TGTGCCAGCGGGACACCCTCCTACGAGCAGTACTTC. It is translated as CASGTPSYEQYF. The rearrangement joins TRBV28 to TRBJ2-7, with D possibly being TRBD1 (6 bases). Per germline, CDR1 MDHEN and CDR2 SYDVKM. The V end was cut by 8 bases, the J end by 0 bases, with 8 bases between. This CDR3 has 12 residues.

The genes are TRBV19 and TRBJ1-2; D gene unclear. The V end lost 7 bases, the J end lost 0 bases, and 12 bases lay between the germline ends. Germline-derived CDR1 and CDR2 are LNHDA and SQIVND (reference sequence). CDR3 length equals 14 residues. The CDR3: CASNSRDANYGYTF. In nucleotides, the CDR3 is TGTGCCAGTAACTCCCGGGATGCTAACTATGGCTACACCTTC.

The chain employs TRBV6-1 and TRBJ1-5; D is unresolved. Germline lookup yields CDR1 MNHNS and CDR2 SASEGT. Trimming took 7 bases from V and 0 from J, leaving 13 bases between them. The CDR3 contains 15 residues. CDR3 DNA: TGTGCCAGCAAGGTAAACACCCATAGCAATCAGCCCCAGCATTTT. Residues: CASKVNTHSNQPQHF.